This TCR beta chain originates from a study of response to subunit inactivated influenza vaccine. The sample holds a few counts of this clonotype. No antigen is known for it. TCRdb itself ran the RT-PCR reads through MiXCR, one entry per CDR3 protein. Among 650,000 to 800,000 distinct CDR3 sequences listed, about 15% were seen once. Study-wide findings and caveats: Authors suggested seasonal influenza vaccinations each recruit few new T cells.

V was pared by 5 bases and J by 12 bases, with 22 bases between. The CDR3 is 15 residues long. Germline V gives CDR1 LNHNV, CDR2 YYDKDF (reference sequence). This clonotype was sampled from a man aged 45 to 65 who received an inactivated influenza vaccine. Material: PBMCs from blood, obtained approximately 15 days before vaccination. The chain carries TRBV15 and TRBJ1-4, with D perhaps TRBD1 (6 bases). The CDR3: CATSQTGYNENELFF. DNA for the CDR3: TGTGCCACCAGCCAGACAGGCTATAATGAAAACGAACTGTTTTTT.